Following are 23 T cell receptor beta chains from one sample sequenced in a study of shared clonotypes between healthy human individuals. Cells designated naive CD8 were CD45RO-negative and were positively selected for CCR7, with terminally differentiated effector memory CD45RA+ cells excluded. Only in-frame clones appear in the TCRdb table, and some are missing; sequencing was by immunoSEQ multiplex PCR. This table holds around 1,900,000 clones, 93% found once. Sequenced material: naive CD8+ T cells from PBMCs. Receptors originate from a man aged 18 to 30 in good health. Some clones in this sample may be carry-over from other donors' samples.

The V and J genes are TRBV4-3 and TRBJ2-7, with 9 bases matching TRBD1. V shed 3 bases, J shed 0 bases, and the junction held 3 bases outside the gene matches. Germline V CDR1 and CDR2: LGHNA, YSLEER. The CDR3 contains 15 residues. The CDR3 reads CASSQTGGGSYEQYF. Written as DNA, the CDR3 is TGCGCCAGCAGCCAGACAGGGGGGGGCTCCTACGAGCAGTACTTC.

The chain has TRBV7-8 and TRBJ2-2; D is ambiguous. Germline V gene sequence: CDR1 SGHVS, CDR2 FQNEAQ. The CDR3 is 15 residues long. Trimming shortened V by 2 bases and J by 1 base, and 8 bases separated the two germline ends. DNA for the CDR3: TGTGCCAGCAGCTTAACTCCGGAGAACACCGGGGAGCTGTTTTTT. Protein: CASSLTPENTGELFF.

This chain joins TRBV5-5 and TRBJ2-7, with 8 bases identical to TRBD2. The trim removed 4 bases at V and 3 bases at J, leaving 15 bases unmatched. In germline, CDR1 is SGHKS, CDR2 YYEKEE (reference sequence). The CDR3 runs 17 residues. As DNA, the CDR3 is TGTGCCAGCAGCGGTGGTTTGGGACTAGACAATTTCTACGAGCAGTACTTC. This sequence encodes CASSGGLGLDNFYEQYF.

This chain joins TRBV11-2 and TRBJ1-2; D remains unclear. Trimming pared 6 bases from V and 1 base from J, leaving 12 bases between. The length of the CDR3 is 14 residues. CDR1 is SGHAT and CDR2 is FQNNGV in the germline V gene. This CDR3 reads CASSESVFNYGYTF. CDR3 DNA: TGTGCCAGCAGTGAAAGCGTCTTTAACTATGGCTACACCTTC.

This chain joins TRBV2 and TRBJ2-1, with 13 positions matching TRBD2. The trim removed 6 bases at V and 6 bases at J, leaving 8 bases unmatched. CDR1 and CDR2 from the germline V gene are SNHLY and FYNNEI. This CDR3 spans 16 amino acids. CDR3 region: CASRQRGLAGVNEQFF. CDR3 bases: TGTGCCAGCAGACAACGAGGACTAGCGGGAGTCAATGAGCAGTTCTTC.

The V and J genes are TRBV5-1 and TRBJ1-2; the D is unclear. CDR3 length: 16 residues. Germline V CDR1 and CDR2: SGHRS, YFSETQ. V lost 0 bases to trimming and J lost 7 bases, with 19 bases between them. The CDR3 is CASSLAVSGPRVGYTF. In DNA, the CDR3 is TGCGCCAGCAGCTTGGCCGTTTCGGGTCCTAGAGTTGGCTACACCTTC.

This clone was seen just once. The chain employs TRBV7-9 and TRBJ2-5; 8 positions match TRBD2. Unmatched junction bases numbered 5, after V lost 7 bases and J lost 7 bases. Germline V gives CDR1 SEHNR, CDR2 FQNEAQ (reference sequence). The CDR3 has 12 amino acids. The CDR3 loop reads CASTGGGLTQYF. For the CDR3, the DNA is TGTGCCAGCACCGGGGGGGGGTTGACCCAGTACTTC.

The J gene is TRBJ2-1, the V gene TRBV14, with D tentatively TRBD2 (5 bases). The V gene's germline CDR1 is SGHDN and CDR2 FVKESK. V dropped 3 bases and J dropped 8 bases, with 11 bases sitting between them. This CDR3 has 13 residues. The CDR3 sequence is CASSQWESDEQFF. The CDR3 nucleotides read TGTGCCAGCAGCCAGTGGGAGTCGGATGAGCAGTTCTTC. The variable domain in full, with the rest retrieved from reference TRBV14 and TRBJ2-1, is EAGVTQFPSHSVIEKGQTVTLRCDPISGHDNLYWYRRVMGKEIKFLLHFVKESKQDESGMPNNRFLAERTGGTYSTLKVQPAELEDSGVYFCASSQWESDEQFFGPGTRLTVL.

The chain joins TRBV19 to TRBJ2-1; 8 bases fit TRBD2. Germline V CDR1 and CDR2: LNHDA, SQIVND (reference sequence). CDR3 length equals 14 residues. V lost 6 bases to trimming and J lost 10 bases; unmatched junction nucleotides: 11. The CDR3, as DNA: TGTGCCAGTAGGGTAGCGGGACCGATTTGGGAGCAGTTCTTC. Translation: CASRVAGPIWEQFF.

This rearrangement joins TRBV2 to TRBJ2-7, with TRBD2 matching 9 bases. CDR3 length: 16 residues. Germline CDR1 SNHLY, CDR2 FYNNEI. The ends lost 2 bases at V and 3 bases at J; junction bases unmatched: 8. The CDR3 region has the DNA TGTGCCAGCAGTGAACTTCCGACTAGCGGATACTACGAGCAGTACTTC. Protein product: CASSELPTSGYYEQYF.

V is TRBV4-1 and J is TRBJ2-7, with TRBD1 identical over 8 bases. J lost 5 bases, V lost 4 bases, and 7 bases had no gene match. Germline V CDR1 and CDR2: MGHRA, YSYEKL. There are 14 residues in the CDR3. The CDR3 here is CASSLNRGVDEQYF. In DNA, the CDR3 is TGCGCCAGCAGCCTAAACAGGGGGGTCGACGAGCAGTACTTC.

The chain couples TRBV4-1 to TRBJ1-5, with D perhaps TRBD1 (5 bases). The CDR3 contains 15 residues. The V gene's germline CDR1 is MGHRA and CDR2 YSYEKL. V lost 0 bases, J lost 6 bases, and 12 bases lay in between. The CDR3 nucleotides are TGCGCCAGCAGCCAAGATCGGGGGAACAGTCAGCCCCAGCATTTT. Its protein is CASSQDRGNSQPQHF.

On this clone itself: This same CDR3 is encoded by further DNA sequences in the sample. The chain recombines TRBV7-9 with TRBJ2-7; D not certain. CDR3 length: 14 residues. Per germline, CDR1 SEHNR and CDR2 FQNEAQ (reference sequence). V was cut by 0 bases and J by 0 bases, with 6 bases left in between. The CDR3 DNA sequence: TGTGCCAGCAGCTTAGCCAGCAGCTCCTACGAGCAGTACTTC. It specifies CASSLASSSYEQYF.

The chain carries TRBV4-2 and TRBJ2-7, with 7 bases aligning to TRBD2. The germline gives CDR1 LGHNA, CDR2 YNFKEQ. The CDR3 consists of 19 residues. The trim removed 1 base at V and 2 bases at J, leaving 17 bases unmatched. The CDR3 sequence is CASSQGSKLNERDPYEQYF. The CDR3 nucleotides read TGTGCCAGCAGCCAAGGCTCCAAACTAAATGAGCGGGACCCCTACGAGCAGTACTTC.

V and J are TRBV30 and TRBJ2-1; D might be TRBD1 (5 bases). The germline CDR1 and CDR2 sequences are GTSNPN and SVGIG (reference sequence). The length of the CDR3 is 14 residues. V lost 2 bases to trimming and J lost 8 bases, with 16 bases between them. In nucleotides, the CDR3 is TGTGCCTGGAGTTGGACATCAAGTCTGGATGAGCAGTTCTTC. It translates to CAWSWTSSLDEQFF.

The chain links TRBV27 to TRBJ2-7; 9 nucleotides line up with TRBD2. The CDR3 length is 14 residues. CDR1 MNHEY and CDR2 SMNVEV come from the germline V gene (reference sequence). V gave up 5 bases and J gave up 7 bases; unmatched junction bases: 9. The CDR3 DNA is TGTGCCAGCAGTCCGCCGGGACTAGCTCGTGAGCAGTACTTC. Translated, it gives CASSPPGLAREQYF.

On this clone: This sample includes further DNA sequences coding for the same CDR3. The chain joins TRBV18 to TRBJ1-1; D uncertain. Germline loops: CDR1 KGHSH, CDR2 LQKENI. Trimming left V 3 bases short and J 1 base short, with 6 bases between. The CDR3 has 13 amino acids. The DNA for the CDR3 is TGTGCCAGCTCACCGGGTTCGAACACTGAAGCTTTCTTT. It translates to CASSPGSNTEAFF. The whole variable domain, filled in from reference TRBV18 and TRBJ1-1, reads NAGVMQNPRHLVRRRGQEARLRCSPMKGHSHVYWYRQLPEEGLKFMVYLQKENIIDESGMPKERFSAEFPKEGPSILRIQQVVRGDSAAYFCASSPGSNTEAFFGQGTRLTVV.

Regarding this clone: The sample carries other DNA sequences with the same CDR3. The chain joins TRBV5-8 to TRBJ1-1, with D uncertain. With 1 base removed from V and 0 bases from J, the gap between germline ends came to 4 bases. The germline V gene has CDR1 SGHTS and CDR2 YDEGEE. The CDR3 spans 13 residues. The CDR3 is CASSLTVNTEAFF. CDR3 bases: TGTGCCAGCAGCTTGACAGTGAACACTGAAGCTTTCTTT.

The CDR3 DNA is TGCGCCAGCAGCCAAGGGATCAGGGGGCTAAATCAGCCCCAGCATTTT. Its protein is CASSQGIRGLNQPQHF. The chain combines TRBV4-1 with TRBJ1-5, with 8 bases identical to TRBD1. With V trimmed by 1 base and J by 4 bases, 6 bases remained unmatched. The length of the CDR3 is 16 residues. Germline assignment: CDR1 MGHRA and CDR2 YSYEKL.

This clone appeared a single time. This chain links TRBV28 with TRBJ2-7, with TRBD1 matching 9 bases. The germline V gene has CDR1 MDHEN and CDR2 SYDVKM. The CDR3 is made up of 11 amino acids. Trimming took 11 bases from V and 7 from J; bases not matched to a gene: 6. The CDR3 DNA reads TGTGCCGGGGGACAGGGTCGAGAGCAGTACTTC. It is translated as CAGGQGREQYF.

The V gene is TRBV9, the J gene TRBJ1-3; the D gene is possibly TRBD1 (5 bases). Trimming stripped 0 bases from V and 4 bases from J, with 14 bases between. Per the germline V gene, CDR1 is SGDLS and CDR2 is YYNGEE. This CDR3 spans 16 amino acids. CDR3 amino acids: CASSVGPPGAGNTIYF. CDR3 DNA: TGTGCCAGCAGCGTAGGCCCCCCTGGGGCCGGAAACACCATATATTTT.

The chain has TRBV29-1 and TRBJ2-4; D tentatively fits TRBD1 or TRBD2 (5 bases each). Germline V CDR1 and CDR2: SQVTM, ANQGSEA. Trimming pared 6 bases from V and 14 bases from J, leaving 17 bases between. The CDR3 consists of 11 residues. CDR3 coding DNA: TGCAGCGTCACCGCCGGGACCGGGAAGTACTTC. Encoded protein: CSVTAGTGKYF.

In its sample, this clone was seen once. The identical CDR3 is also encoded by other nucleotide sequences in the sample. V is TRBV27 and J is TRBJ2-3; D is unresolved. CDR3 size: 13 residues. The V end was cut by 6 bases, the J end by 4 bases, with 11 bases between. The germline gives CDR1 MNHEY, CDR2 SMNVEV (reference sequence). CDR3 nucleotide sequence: TGTGCCAGCAGCTCCGTTGGGCCAGATACGCAGTATTTT. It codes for CASSSVGPDTQYF.